Listed here are 10 T cell receptor beta chains from one sample, sequenced in a study of T cell responses to AZD1222 COVID-19 vaccine. Produced via immunoSEQ multiplex PCR; TCRdb's table is partial and in-frame only. The repertoire has 97,000 or so clones, approximately 90% of them found once; the top ten carry less than 3.5%. The sample here was peripheral blood, taken on day 0 of AZD1222 vaccination. These receptors all stem from an adult in good health.

This clone has just one count. The gene calls are TRBV5-1 and TRBJ1-2; TRBD1 might be the D (5 bases). CDR3 length equals 13 residues. Trimming shortened V by 3 bases and J by 14 bases, and 20 bases separated the two germline ends. CDR1 and CDR2 from the germline V gene are SGHRS and YFSETQ. CDR3 bases: TGCGCCAGCAGCTATGACAGTCAGATGGCTAGGACCTTC. Encoded protein: CASSYDSQMARTF. Full variable domain (missing parts from reference TRBV5-1 and TRBJ1-2): KAGVTQTPRYLIKTRGQQVTLSCSPISGHRSVSWYQQTPGQGLQFLFEYFSETQRNKGNFPGRFSGRQFSNSRSEMNVSTLELGDSALYLCASSYDSQMARTFGSGTRLTVV.

With respect to this clone: The same CDR3 arises from other DNA sequences in this sample as well. This chain joins TRBV30 and TRBJ2-1; D not certain. This CDR3 contains 12 residues. CDR1 GTSNPN and CDR2 SVGIG come from the germline V gene (reference sequence). The ends were cut back, 0 bases at V and 7 bases at J, with 7 bases in the middle. CDR3 residues: CAWSVLGNEQFF. The CDR3 bases are TGTGCCTGGAGTGTACTTGGGAATGAGCAGTTCTTC.

V gene TRBV19 combines with J gene TRBJ1-1; D possibly corresponds to TRBD1 (6 bases). The CDR3 is made up of 17 amino acids. V was clipped by 3 bases and J by 0 bases, with 17 bases between them. CDR1 is LNHDA, CDR2 SQIVND, per germline (reference sequence). CDR3: CASSIIYSDRLNTEAFF. The DNA for the CDR3 is TGTGCCAGTAGTATCATCTACTCGGACAGACTGAACACTGAAGCTTTCTTT.

The chain's CDR3 is CASSEQGAWGYTF. The DNA of the CDR3 is TGTGCCAGCAGTGAGCAGGGGGCCTGGGGCTACACCTTC. This chain joins TRBV6-1 and TRBJ1-2; 8 bases fit TRBD1. Germline assignment: CDR1 MNHNS and CDR2 SASEGT. Trimming cost V 3 bases and J 8 bases; bases outside gene matches: 5. This CDR3 has 13 residues.

V and J are TRBV11-2 and TRBJ1-1; D is undetermined. V shed 4 bases and J shed 0 bases, with 12 bases lying between them. The CDR3 has 15 amino acids. Looked up from germline, CDR1 is SGHAT and CDR2 is FQNNGV. This CDR3 reads CASSYGPLLNTEAFF. DNA of the CDR3: TGTGCCAGCAGCTACGGACCGCTTCTGAACACTGAAGCTTTCTTT. Using reference TRBV11-2 and TRBJ1-1 for the parts outside the CDR3, the full variable domain is EAGVAQSPRYKIIEKRQSVAFWCNPISGHATLYWYQQILGQGPKLLIQFQNNGVVDDSQLPKDRFSAERLKGVDSTLKIQPAKLEDSAVYLCASSYGPLLNTEAFFGQGTRLTVV.

This chain uses TRBV9 with TRBJ2-7, with D tentatively TRBD2 (5 bases). The V end lost 4 bases, the J end lost 0 bases, and 17 bases lay between the germline ends. The V gene's germline CDR1 is SGDLS and CDR2 YYNGEE. The CDR3 covers 16 residues. The CDR3: CASSIRPSGNSYEQYF. CDR3 nucleotide sequence: TGTGCCAGCAGCATCCGACCCAGCGGTAACTCCTACGAGCAGTACTTC.

The rearrangement uses TRBV19 and TRBJ2-1, with D perhaps TRBD1 or TRBD2 (6 bases each). The CDR3 length is 16 residues. Germline V gene data show CDR1 as LNHDA and CDR2 as SQIVND (reference sequence). Trimming took off 7 bases at V and 10 bases at J, with 26 bases between the two ends. The CDR3 protein is CASTTRTGTGGKEQFF. CDR3 DNA: TGTGCCAGTACCACCCGGACCGGGACTGGGGGCAAAGAGCAGTTCTTC.

The chain uses TRBV5-4 and TRBJ1-4; a weak D match, TRBD1 (5 bases). Germline-derived CDR1 and CDR2 are SGHNT and YYREEE (reference sequence). Trimming pared 0 bases from V and 3 bases from J, leaving 12 bases between. This CDR3 is 16 amino acids long. This CDR3 is CASSLGVGGANEKLFF. The CDR3 DNA reads TGTGCCAGCAGCTTGGGCGTTGGGGGGGCTAATGAAAAACTGTTTTTT.

The chain has TRBV5-1 and TRBJ1-1, with D tentatively TRBD1 (6 bases). CDR1 is SGHRS and CDR2 is YFSETQ in the germline V gene. The CDR3 runs 15 residues. The V end was cut by 4 bases, the J end by 2 bases, with 15 bases between. CDR3 sequence reads: CASSPLQGSNTEAFF. Here the CDR3 DNA reads TGCGCCAGCAGCCCGCTACAGGGTTCAAACACTGAAGCTTTCTTT.

This sequence joins TRBV6-1 and TRBJ2-5, with D perhaps matching TRBD1 or TRBD2 (8 bases each). V lost 4 bases and J lost 3, with 18 bases in between. The germline gives CDR1 MNHNS, CDR2 SASEGT. The CDR3 sequence is 16 residues long. The CDR3 DNA reads TGTGCCAGCAGTGGACAGGGGACTAGTTGGGAAGAGACCCAGTACTTC. As protein: CASSGQGTSWEETQYF.